This entry concerns a single T cell receptor beta chain. Its cognate antigen is unknown. The data stem from a study of T cell responses to AZD1222 COVID-19 vaccine. Overall study results and limits: Spike-specific TCR repertoires showed rising breadth and depth after two AZD1222 doses. White British donors predominated, females outnumbered males, and clonal diversity was possibly underestimated. Vaccine-related CD4 TCRs covered spike, predominating at 160-218 and 743-854.

With 0 bases removed from V and 4 bases from J, the gap between germline ends came to 9 bases. This CDR3 has 15 amino acids. The V gene's germline CDR1 is LNHNV and CDR2 YYDKDF (reference sequence). Here immunoSEQ multiplex PCR was the method, and the copy in TCRdb shows in-frame clones only, minus some. The data contain around 58,000 clones, around 84% of them singletons. Sequences were derived from peripheral blood, sampled on day 0 of AZD1222 vaccination. The chain links TRBV15 to TRBJ1-4, with D perhaps TRBD1 (5 bases). This sequence was found in an adult in good health. The CDR3 reads CATSRDLGLNEKLFF. The CDR3 DNA sequence: TGTGCCACCAGCAGAGATTTGGGACTTAATGAAAAACTGTTTTTT.